This note documents a single TCR beta chain sequence. Its antigen is unknown. At one end, the junction sequence differs from germline, possibly due to a read error. CDR1 is SSHAT, CDR2 FNYEAQ, per germline (reference sequence). This CDR3 region has 16 residues. The sample belongs to a study of cytomegalovirus exposure and HLA in healthy donors. Study-wide results and limits: Exclusion as indistinguishable affected some V segments, including TRBV6-2 and TRBV6-3. It was reportedly the case that the classifier diagnosed cytomegalovirus status with high specificity and sensitivity.

PCR was performed using 60 Vbeta and 13 Jbeta primers. Sequenced by immunoSEQ multiplex PCR; TCRdb stores in-frame clones only, minus some. The table lists over 200,000 clones, 82% of them singletons. This chain connects TRBV7-7 to TRBJ2-5; 12 bases align to TRBD2. The sequence came from a woman aged 40-49 years in good health and CMV-seropositive. Material: PBMCs. The CDR3 DNA reads TGTGCTAGCAGCCCCGGACTAGCGGGATATGGGGAGACCCAGTACTTC. This gives the protein CASSPGLAGYGETQYF.